The entry below gives a single T cell receptor (beta chain) sequence along with its context. Authors' processing steps: Estimation of nucleated cell counts was performed using reference gene primer amplification. The assay was immunoSEQ multiplex PCR, and TCRdb's table has in-frame clones only and misses some. V and J calls and clone size are given by that table; D and trimming were obtained from the DNA. The sample lists about 120,000 clones, 80% to 90% occurring once. The sample originates from a study of blood T cell repertoires in COVID-19. Overall study: The origin of the acute and convalescent COVID-19 samples was the United States, Italy and Spain. In each case, the material was cDNA or gDNA derived from T cells, B-cell-depleted T cells, or PBMCs.

The J segment lost 7 bases and the V segment lost 5 bases, leaving 9 bases of the junction unmatched. This CDR3 region has 15 residues. CDR1 and CDR2 from the germline V gene are SGHNT and YYREEE (reference sequence). This receptor was obtained from a human donor in a cohort sampled during active COVID-19. This chain connects TRBV5-4 to TRBJ1-6; TRBD1 aligns across 7 bases. The sequencing input was peripheral blood. CDR3 DNA: TGTGCCAGCAGTCAGGAATCAGGGGGAAATTCACCCCTCCACTTT. Protein: CASSQESGGNSPLHF.